A selection of T cell receptor beta chains follows, all from one sample in a study of CD8 T cells in ankylosing spondylitis. TCRdb processed the 5' RACE reads anew with MiXCR; each CDR3 protein has one entry. The table has roughly 670,000 distinct CDR3 sequences, around 20% seen once; the top ten hold under 20%. The sample taken for sequencing was blood, either unsorted or a sorted T cell fraction (not recorded which). The receptors stem from a male donor with ankylosing spondylitis. Both conserved end residues are part of each CDR3. A D gene is named only where the DNA matches it firmly. Size is omitted from some rows. Given values are once, few, many or a class for expanded clones.

CDR3aa: CASFLRGSYEQYF
CDR3nt: TGCGCCAGCTTTCTTAGGGGCTCGTACGAGCAGTACTTC
abundance: .
v_gene: TRBV5-1
d_gene: .
j_gene: TRBJ2-7

CDR3aa: CASSVGAHNEQFF
CDR3nt: TGTGCCAGCAGCGTCGGGGCCCACAATGAGCAGTTCTTC
abundance: .
v_gene: TRBV5-6
d_gene: .
j_gene: TRBJ2-1

CDR3aa: CASSLVAGGRTDTQYF
CDR3nt: TGCGCCAGCAGCTTGGTTGCGGGGGGGCGCACAGATACGCAGTATTTT
abundance: few
v_gene: TRBV5-1
d_gene: TRBD2
j_gene: TRBJ2-3

CDR3aa: CASSLRQGSSPLHF
CDR3nt: TGTGCCAGCAGCCTCCGACAGGGAAGTTCACCCCTCCACTTT
abundance: .
v_gene: TRBV3-1
d_gene: TRBD1
j_gene: TRBJ1-6

CDR3aa: CASKGVSYEQYF
CDR3nt: TGTGCCAGCAAAGGGGTGTCCTACGAGCAGTACTTC
abundance: .
v_gene: TRBV3-1
d_gene: .
j_gene: TRBJ2-7

CDR3aa: CSARVSPGADTQYF
CDR3nt: TGCAGTGCTAGAGTGTCCCCGGGGGCAGATACGCAGTATTTT
abundance: many
v_gene: TRBV20-1
d_gene: .
j_gene: TRBJ2-3

CDR3aa: CASRLQPQGRKSEKLFF
CDR3nt: TGTGCCAGCAGGCTCCAACCTCAGGGACGTAAAAGTGAAAAACTGTTTTTT
abundance: few
v_gene: TRBV2
d_gene: .
j_gene: TRBJ1-4

CDR3aa: CASLFEYSYNEQFF
CDR3nt: TGTGCCAGCCTTTTTGAGTACTCCTACAATGAGCAGTTCTTC
abundance: .
v_gene: TRBV12-3/TRBV12-4
d_gene: .
j_gene: TRBJ2-1

CDR3aa: CASEDNTGELFF
CDR3nt: TGTGCCAGCGAGGATAACACCGGGGAGCTGTTTTTT
abundance: many
v_gene: TRBV11-2
d_gene: .
j_gene: TRBJ2-2

CDR3aa: CASSLLNTGFNYGYTF
CDR3nt: TGTGCCAGCAGCCTTCTAAATACAGGATTTAACTATGGCTACACCTTC
abundance: few
v_gene: TRBV11-3
d_gene: .
j_gene: TRBJ1-2

CDR3aa: CSAPTGNGYTF
CDR3nt: TGCAGCGCCCCGACAGGGAATGGCTACACCTTC
abundance: once
v_gene: TRBV29-1
d_gene: TRBD1
j_gene: TRBJ1-2

CDR3aa: CASSLGGLGRTDTQYF
CDR3nt: TGTGCCAGCAGCTTAGGAGGACTAGGGCGCACAGATACGCAGTATTTT
abundance: .
v_gene: TRBV7-9
d_gene: TRBD2
j_gene: TRBJ2-3

CDR3aa: CASSIDMEEGSYEQYF
CDR3nt: TGTGCCAGTAGTATAGATATGGAGGAGGGCAGCTACGAGCAGTACTTC
abundance: few
v_gene: TRBV19
d_gene: .
j_gene: TRBJ2-7

CDR3aa: CASSLGLAGDQETQYF
CDR3nt: TGCGCCAGCAGCTTGGGGCTAGCGGGGGACCAAGAGACCCAGTACTTC
abundance: many
v_gene: TRBV5-1
d_gene: TRBD2
j_gene: TRBJ2-5

CDR3aa: CASSFADYGYTF
CDR3nt: TGTGCCAGCAGCTTTGCAGACTATGGCTACACCTTC
abundance: .
v_gene: TRBV7-2
d_gene: .
j_gene: TRBJ1-2

CDR3aa: CASSLEGAWGNIQYF
CDR3nt: TGCGCCAGCAGCTTGGAAGGAGCTTGGGGAAACATTCAGTACTTC
abundance: many
v_gene: TRBV5-1
d_gene: .
j_gene: TRBJ2-4

CDR3aa: CARTPSWSEAFF
CDR3nt: TGTGCCAGGACCCCGAGTTGGTCTGAAGCTTTCTTT
abundance: .
v_gene: TRBV12-3/TRBV12-4
d_gene: .
j_gene: TRBJ1-1

CDR3aa: CASSSAPPGGTSGYEQYF
CDR3nt: TGTGCCAGCAGCTCCGCACCCCCCGGCGGGACTAGCGGTTACGAGCAGTACTTC
abundance: few
v_gene: TRBV11-2
d_gene: TRBD2
j_gene: TRBJ2-7

CDR3aa: CASSTLGTQAGELFF
CDR3nt: TGTGCCAGCAGTACCCTCGGGACTCAGGCCGGGGAGCTGTTTTTT
abundance: few
v_gene: TRBV12-3/TRBV12-4
d_gene: .
j_gene: TRBJ2-2

CDR3aa: CASSSKAGLANEQFF
CDR3nt: TGTGCCAGCAGCTCCAAAGCGGGATTGGCTAATGAGCAGTTCTTC
abundance: few
v_gene: TRBV7-2
d_gene: TRBD2
j_gene: TRBJ2-1

CDR3aa: CASAGRDTQYF
CDR3nt: TGTGCCAGCGCCGGGCGGGATACGCAGTATTTT
abundance: few
v_gene: TRBV12-3/TRBV12-4
d_gene: .
j_gene: TRBJ2-3

CDR3aa: CASSSTTITDTQYF
CDR3nt: TGTGCCAGCAGCTCAACGACAATAACGGATACGCAGTATTTT
abundance: few
v_gene: TRBV7-6
d_gene: .
j_gene: TRBJ2-3

CDR3aa: CATRPTGSNEQFF
CDR3nt: TGTGCCACCAGACCGACAGGATCCAATGAGCAGTTCTTC
abundance: few
v_gene: TRBV24-1
d_gene: .
j_gene: TRBJ2-1

CDR3aa: CSALETWDEKLFF
CDR3nt: TGCAGTGCCCTTGAGACGTGGGATGAAAAACTGTTTTTT
abundance: .
v_gene: TRBV20-1
d_gene: .
j_gene: TRBJ1-4

CDR3aa: CASRIGTGGNYGYTF
CDR3nt: TGTGCCAGCAGAATCGGGACAGGAGGTAACTATGGCTACACCTTC
abundance: .
v_gene: TRBV12-3/TRBV12-4
d_gene: TRBD1
j_gene: TRBJ1-2

CDR3aa: CASSRGRTNTEAFF
CDR3nt: TGTGCCAGCAGCCGGGGACGGACGAACACTGAAGCTTTCTTT
abundance: few
v_gene: TRBV5-6
d_gene: .
j_gene: TRBJ1-1

CDR3aa: CASSYGDQTPNYGYTF
CDR3nt: TGTGCCAGCAGTTACGGTGACCAGACCCCTAACTATGGCTACACCTTC
abundance: .
v_gene: TRBV6-2/TRBV6-3
d_gene: .
j_gene: TRBJ1-2

CDR3aa: CASSLKSGTSGSYEQYF
CDR3nt: TGTGCCAGCAGCCTAAAGAGCGGGACTAGCGGAAGCTACGAGCAGTACTTC
abundance: .
v_gene: TRBV27
d_gene: TRBD2
j_gene: TRBJ2-7

CDR3aa: CASSLAGRSKAFF
CDR3nt: TGCGCCAGCAGCCTGGCGGGCCGATCGAAAGCTTTCTTT
abundance: few
v_gene: TRBV5-1
d_gene: .
j_gene: TRBJ1-1

CDR3aa: CSAREASGGETQYF
CDR3nt: TGCAGTGCTAGAGAGGCTAGCGGGGGCGAGACCCAGTACTTC
abundance: once
v_gene: TRBV20-1
d_gene: TRBD2
j_gene: TRBJ2-5

CDR3aa: CASSIGGTGFHEQYF
CDR3nt: TGTGCCAGTAGTATAGGTGGGACAGGGTTCCACGAGCAGTACTTC
abundance: .
v_gene: TRBV19
d_gene: TRBD1
j_gene: TRBJ2-7

CDR3aa: CASSPDRPDSPLHF
CDR3nt: TGTGCCAGCAGCCCGGACAGACCGGATTCACCCCTCCACTTT
abundance: once
v_gene: TRBV3-1
d_gene: .
j_gene: TRBJ1-6

CDR3aa: CASSSWDRRSTDTQYF
CDR3nt: TGTGCCAGCAGCTCCTGGGACAGGAGGAGCACAGATACGCAGTATTTT
abundance: .
v_gene: TRBV7-8
d_gene: TRBD1
j_gene: TRBJ2-3

CDR3aa: CASSPRDRDGADTQYF
CDR3nt: TGCGCCAGCAGCCCCCGGGACAGGGATGGTGCAGATACGCAGTATTTT
abundance: .
v_gene: TRBV5-1
d_gene: TRBD1
j_gene: TRBJ2-3

CDR3aa: CASSDLPGQGYGEEQYF
CDR3nt: TGTGCCAGCAGTGACCTTCCGGGACAGGGGTACGGTGAAGAGCAGTACTTC
abundance: .
v_gene: TRBV25-1
d_gene: TRBD1
j_gene: TRBJ2-7

CDR3aa: CAWRSTLATGELFF
CDR3nt: TGTGCCTGGAGATCAACCCTGGCCACCGGGGAGCTGTTTTTT
abundance: .
v_gene: TRBV30
d_gene: .
j_gene: TRBJ2-2

CDR3aa: CASSLETSWYEQYF
CDR3nt: TGTGCCAGCAGCTTAGAAACTAGTTGGTACGAGCAGTACTTC
abundance: few
v_gene: TRBV7-2
d_gene: .
j_gene: TRBJ2-7

CDR3aa: CASSQDSFSDRVNRRQPQHF
CDR3nt: TGTGCCAGCAGCCAAGATAGTTTCAGTGACAGGGTTAATCGGCGGCAGCCCCAGCATTTT
abundance: few
v_gene: TRBV3-1
d_gene: TRBD1
j_gene: TRBJ1-5

CDR3aa: CASSNGQEGVYGYTF
CDR3nt: TGTGCCAGCAGTAACGGACAGGAGGGGGTCTATGGCTACACCTTC
abundance: .
v_gene: TRBV12-3/TRBV12-4
d_gene: TRBD1
j_gene: TRBJ1-2

CDR3aa: CSARDVRSRDTEAFF
CDR3nt: TGCAGTGCTAGAGATGTACGGAGTCGGGACACTGAAGCTTTCTTT
abundance: few
v_gene: TRBV20-1
d_gene: .
j_gene: TRBJ1-1

CDR3aa: CASTKLAGETGAKNIQYF
CDR3nt: TGTGCCAGCACCAAACTAGCGGGAGAGACCGGGGCCAAAAACATTCAGTACTTC
abundance: .
v_gene: TRBV2
d_gene: TRBD2
j_gene: TRBJ2-4

CDR3aa: CASSQRLAGAKNIQYF
CDR3nt: TGTGCCAGCAGCCAGAGACTAGCGGGAGCCAAAAACATTCAGTACTTC
abundance: .
v_gene: TRBV7-2
d_gene: TRBD2
j_gene: TRBJ2-4

CDR3aa: CSVGEGAAGGYTF
CDR3nt: TGCAGCGTGGGGGAGGGGGCCGCGGGCGGCTACACCTTC
abundance: .
v_gene: TRBV29-1
d_gene: TRBD1
j_gene: TRBJ1-2

CDR3aa: CASSPPGLPEGEDTQYF
CDR3nt: TGTGCCAGCAGCCCGCCGGGACTTCCGGAAGGTGAAGATACGCAGTATTTT
abundance: few
v_gene: TRBV13
d_gene: .
j_gene: TRBJ2-3

CDR3aa: CASSPVDRIYEKLFF
CDR3nt: TGTGCCAGCAGTCCCGTCGACAGGATCTATGAAAAACTGTTTTTT
abundance: few
v_gene: TRBV28
d_gene: .
j_gene: TRBJ1-4

CDR3aa: CASSPSGEHNEQFF
CDR3nt: TGCGCCAGCAGCCCTAGCGGCGAACACAATGAGCAGTTCTTC
abundance: few
v_gene: TRBV5-1
d_gene: TRBD2
j_gene: TRBJ2-1

CDR3aa: CASSLGRGRGTEAFF
CDR3nt: TGCGCCAGCAGCTTGGGCAGGGGGCGGGGGACTGAAGCTTTCTTT
abundance: many
v_gene: TRBV5-1
d_gene: TRBD1
j_gene: TRBJ1-1

CDR3aa: CASSQGGVRETQYF
CDR3nt: TGTGCCAGCAGCCAAGGGGGCGTGAGGGAGACCCAGTACTTC
abundance: few
v_gene: TRBV3-1
d_gene: .
j_gene: TRBJ2-5

CDR3aa: CSARVAGGHGYGYTF
CDR3nt: TGCAGTGCTAGAGTGGCAGGGGGCCATGGGTATGGCTACACCTTC
abundance: .
v_gene: TRBV20-1
d_gene: TRBD1
j_gene: TRBJ1-2

CDR3aa: CASSETGAGNTIYF
CDR3nt: TGTGCCAGCAGCGAAACAGGGGCTGGAAACACCATATATTTT
abundance: many
v_gene: TRBV3-1
d_gene: TRBD1
j_gene: TRBJ1-3